A single sample is the source of the 12 T cell receptor beta chains below, sequenced in a study of radiotherapy plus CTLA-4 blockade in lung cancer (dated by TCRdb to 2017 to 2018). Libraries were built with the immunoSEQ multiplex PCR assay. TCRdb's version of the immuneACCESS table is confined to in-frame rearrangements and falls short of the full clone set. An unresolved V gene accounts for under half of the shortfall where checked; the remainder is of unknown origin. Counted in this sample were about 97,000 clones; approximately 75% of them appeared once. The ten largest clonotypes hold around 3% of the sample. Sequencing used peripheral blood, obtained from a patient treated with radiotherapy plus ipilimumab. These receptors all come from a human donor with non-small cell lung cancer who had a partial response to radiotherapy plus ipilimumab. Some clones in this sample may be carry-over from other donors' samples.

The chain links TRBV7-8 to TRBJ2-7; maybe TRBD2 (5 bases). CDR3 length equals 14 residues. V gave up 1 base and J gave up 2 bases, with 9 bases separating them. CDR1 SGHVS and CDR2 FQNEAQ come from the germline V gene. Written as DNA, the CDR3 is TGTGCCAGCAGCTTAGAAGCGGACGCCTACGAGCAGTACTTC. Encoded protein: CASSLEADAYEQYF. Combining the CDR3 with reference TRBV7-8 and TRBJ2-7 gives the whole variable domain GAGVSQSPRYKVAKRGQDVALRCDPISGHVSLFWYQQALGQGPEFLTYFQNEAQLDKSGLPSDRFFAERPEGSVSTLKIQRTQQEDSAVYLCASSLEADAYEQYFGPGTRLTVT.

This rearrangement joins TRBV10-2 to TRBJ1-4; D is unclear. Trimming stripped 6 bases from V and 0 bases from J, with 5 bases between. The CDR3 spans 13 residues. Germline lookup yields CDR1 WSHSY and CDR2 SAAADI. The CDR3 protein is CASRLATNEKLFF. The DNA for the CDR3 is TGCGCCAGCAGACTTGCAACTAATGAAAAACTGTTTTTT.

V and J are TRBV19 and TRBJ2-5; 8 bases match TRBD1. V gave up 5 bases and J gave up 3 bases; unmatched junction bases: 8. The CDR3 sequence is 15 residues long. Germline V gene lookup returns CDR1 LNHDA and CDR2 SQIVND (reference sequence). In DNA form, the CDR3 reads TGTGCCAGTAGTCCACAGGGGGGTAGGGAAGAGACCCAGTACTTC. Residues: CASSPQGGREETQYF.

J is TRBJ2-3 and V is TRBV19, with 8 bases identical to TRBD1. Germline trimming cut 7 bases from V and 5 bases from J; bases unmatched to any gene: 8. This CDR3 has 14 amino acids. Germline CDR1 reads LNHDA; CDR2 reads SQIVND (reference sequence). The CDR3 DNA is TGTGCCAGTAACCCGACAGGGGAAGAAGATACGCAGTATTTT. Translation gives CASNPTGEEDTQYF.

This clone showed up just once. The chain employs TRBV30 and TRBJ1-1; a weak D match, TRBD1 (6 bases). V was trimmed by 4 bases and J by 11 bases, leaving 20 bases between them. The CDR3 has 13 residues. Germline CDR1 and CDR2: GTSNPN and SVGIG (reference sequence). The CDR3 here is CAWTAGGGTLAFF. CDR3 coding DNA: TGTGCCTGGACCGCGGGAGGGGGAACACTCGCTTTCTTT.

This chain joins TRBV5-4 and TRBJ2-1; 9 positions match TRBD2. CDR3 size: 14 residues. V dropped 5 bases and J dropped 9; count of bases not matched to a gene: 9. The germline gives CDR1 SGHNT, CDR2 YYREEE (reference sequence). This CDR3 is CASSRVAGASEQFF. The DNA of the CDR3 is TGTGCCAGCAGTAGGGTAGCGGGAGCTAGTGAGCAGTTCTTC.

J is TRBJ1-1 and V is TRBV5-1; the D is unclear. This CDR3 comprises 14 residues. Germline CDR1 SGHRS, CDR2 YFSETQ. V dropped 0 bases and J dropped 8 bases, with 14 bases sitting between them. CDR3 protein: CASSLVAQSSEAFF. As DNA, the CDR3 is TGCGCCAGCAGCTTGGTGGCCCAGTCGTCAGAAGCTTTCTTT.

This clone was observed a handful of times. This chain uses TRBV6-1 with TRBJ1-6; TRBD1 is a possible D gene (5 bases). Deletions cut 3 bases from V and 6 bases from J, with 9 bases between. The CDR3 has 14 amino acids. Germline assignment: CDR1 MNHNS and CDR2 SASEGT. For the CDR3, the DNA is TGTGCCAGCAGTGACAGGGCGAGTAATTCACCCCTCCACTTT. This translates into CASSDRASNSPLHF.

To note about this clone: Other DNA sequences within the sample encode an identical CDR3. The V and J genes are TRBV6-5 and TRBJ1-2, with a possible D match to TRBD1 (6 bases). The CDR3 totals 13 residues. With 5 bases removed from V and 5 bases from J, the gap between germline ends came to 12 bases. Looked up from germline, CDR1 is MNHEY and CDR2 is SVGAGI. In DNA form, the CDR3 reads TGTGCCAGCAGTGAAGGGGGACGGTATGGCTACACCTTC. Translated: CASSEGGRYGYTF.

The J gene is TRBJ2-1, the V gene TRBV5-8; 9 nucleotides align to TRBD2. V lost 7 bases and J lost 3; bases outside the gene matches: 2. The CDR3 sequence is 13 residues long. Germline CDR1 SGHTS, CDR2 YDEGEE. The CDR3 loop is CASWRGGYNEQFF. CDR3 bases: TGTGCCAGCTGGCGGGGGGGCTACAATGAGCAGTTCTTC.

The chain combines TRBV2 with TRBJ1-1; TRBD1 matches at 9 bases. This CDR3 has 15 residues. J lost 0 bases, V lost 6 bases, and 5 bases had no gene match. The germline V gene encodes CDR1 SNHLY and CDR2 FYNNEI. In DNA form, the CDR3 reads TGTGCCAGCAGAGCCACAGGGGGCATGAACACTGAAGCTTTCTTT. Protein product: CASRATGGMNTEAFF.

There are a few counts of this clone. The rearrangement joins TRBV19 to TRBJ1-5, with D maybe TRBD1 (6 bases). Per the germline V gene, CDR1 is LNHDA and CDR2 is SQIVND (reference sequence). The CDR3 is made up of 13 amino acids. Trimming stripped 9 bases from V and 4 bases from J, with 13 bases between. The DNA of the CDR3 is TGTGCCAGCCGGGACAATGTTAATCAGCCCCAGCATTTT. Translating it yields CASRDNVNQPQHF.